This entry is about one T cell receptor beta chain. In the study's own analysis: The assay estimated nucleated cells by amplifying reference gene primers. Profiling relied on immunoSEQ multiplex PCR, and the TCRdb table lists in-frame clones only, not all of them. That table supplies the V and J calls and clone size; D and trimming were determined from the DNA. The sample includes approximately 300,000 clones, roughly nine tenths of them seen just once. The data originate from a study of blood T cell repertoires in COVID-19. For the study at large: Donors in the United States, Italy and Spain gave samples during acute or convalescent COVID-19. The analysed material was cDNA or gDNA that came from T cells, B-cell-depleted T cells, or PBMCs.

Germline V CDR1 and CDR2: MNHEY, SVGAGI. This CDR3 region has 16 residues. Deletions cut 3 bases from V and 0 bases from J, with 12 bases between. The source of this sequence is a woman in her fifties or sixties who had recovered from COVID-19. The sample taken for sequencing was peripheral blood. The chain combines TRBV6-5 with TRBJ2-4; D ambiguous. The CDR3 sequence is CASSYSPLRAKNIQYF. The CDR3 DNA follows: TGTGCCAGCAGTTATAGTCCCCTTAGAGCCAAAAACATTCAGTACTTC.